These 32 T cell receptor beta chains originate from one sample sequenced in a study of T-cell reconstitution after alpha-beta-depleted transplantation in children. A TCRbeta library incorporating unique molecular identifiers was prepared. TCRdb reanalysed the PCR reads using MiXCR and keeps one entry per CDR3 protein. The sample includes 700,000 to 850,000 distinct CDR3 sequences, roughly 15% of them seen just once. The sequencing here drew on PBMCs, mostly from graft donor cells, taken 360 days after TCRalphabeta/CD19-depleted stem cell transplant. Receptors originate from a male patient aged 10 to 17 who had a stem cell transplant for acute lymphoblastic leukemia, so the T cells may come from the graft donor.

This clonotype occurred a few times. The chain employs TRBV5-6 and TRBJ2-1; 7 bases are a match to TRBD2. The trim removed 0 bases at V and 6 bases at J, leaving 6 bases unmatched. This CDR3 is 15 amino acids long. The germline V gene has CDR1 SGHDT and CDR2 YYEEEE. The CDR3 loop is CASSLERWGGNEQFF. The CDR3 region has the DNA TGTGCCAGCAGCTTGGAAAGGTGGGGGGGCAATGAGCAGTTCTTC.

This clonotype was seen a handful of times. V is TRBV20-1 and J is TRBJ2-1; possibly TRBD2 for D (6 bases). Trimming removed 1 base from V and 12 bases from J, with 19 bases in between. The CDR3 loop spans 14 amino acids. Per germline, CDR1 DFQATT and CDR2 SNEGSKA (reference sequence). The CDR3 loop reads CSARGRSGPWGQFF. CDR3 DNA sequence: TGCAGTGCTAGAGGCCGTAGCGGCCCCTGGGGGCAGTTCTTC.

This clonotype was seen only a few times. CDR3 loop: CASSPKGFYEQYF. CDR3 coding DNA: TGTGCCAGCTCACCAAAGGGCTTCTACGAGCAGTACTTC. The rearrangement joins TRBV18 to TRBJ2-7; unclear D gene. The CDR3 is made up of 13 amino acids. The germline V gene has CDR1 KGHSH and CDR2 LQKENI. V shed 2 bases and J shed 3 bases, with 8 bases lying between them.

This clonotype was counted only a few times. V and J are TRBV6-1 and TRBJ1-5; 7 bases map to TRBD1. This CDR3 has 13 residues. V dropped 4 bases and J dropped 7; count of bases not matched to a gene: 4. Germline V gene data show CDR1 as MNHNS and CDR2 as SASEGT. CDR3 residues: CASSAGGSQPQHF. CDR3 nucleotide sequence: TGTGCCAGCAGTGCAGGGGGGAGCCAGCCCCAGCATTTT.

V usage is TRBV5-1 and J usage is TRBJ1-2, with 8 bases fitting TRBD1. Germline V gene lookup returns CDR1 SGHRS and CDR2 YFSETQ. Germline trimming cut 4 bases from V and 5 bases from J; bases unmatched to any gene: 10. The CDR3 loop spans 15 amino acids. CDR3 nucleotide sequence: TGCGCCAGCAGCCATGCGGACAGGGTAGGATATGGCTACACCTTC. This gives the protein CASSHADRVGYGYTF.

The chain combines TRBV7-3 with TRBJ2-5; 9 bases align to TRBD1. Trimming took 5 bases from V and 5 from J; bases not matched to a gene: 9. The germline CDR1 and CDR2 sequences are SGHTA and FQGTGA. The CDR3 is made up of 15 amino acids. CDR3 protein: CASSTSGTGTETQYF. The CDR3 nucleotides are TGTGCCAGCAGCACTTCCGGGACAGGGACGGAGACCCAGTACTTC.

This rearrangement joins TRBV5-1 to TRBJ2-1; 13 bases match TRBD2. The CDR3 sequence is 17 residues long. Germline V CDR1 and CDR2: SGHRS, YFSETQ. V was clipped by 5 bases and J by 1 base; unmatched bases: 6. CDR3 sequence: CASSFPGLAGSYNEQFF. The DNA for the CDR3 is TGCGCCAGCAGTTTTCCGGGACTAGCGGGGTCCTACAATGAGCAGTTCTTC.

The table lists this clonotype with many counts. The genes are TRBV12-3 or TRBV12-4 and TRBJ2-1; 7 nucleotides match TRBD2. This CDR3 spans 14 amino acids. V was clipped by 7 bases and J by 7 bases; unmatched bases: 10. CDR3 DNA sequence: TGTGCCAGCACCATCGGGGGGAGGGCTAATGAGCAGTTCTTC. As protein: CASTIGGRANEQFF.

This clonotype was detected ten times or more. The chain links TRBV7-2 to TRBJ2-7, with D tentatively TRBD2 (5 bases). V shed 1 base and J shed 3 bases, with 7 bases lying between them. Looked up from germline, CDR1 is SGHTA and CDR2 is FQGNSA. The CDR3 sequence is 13 residues long. Written as DNA, the CDR3 is TGTGCCAGCAGCTTAGGCGGGTTCTACGAGCAGTACTTC. Translating it yields CASSLGGFYEQYF. Together with reference TRBV7-2 and TRBJ2-7, the CDR3 gives the full variable domain: GAGVSQSPSNKVTEKGKDVELRCDPISGHTALYWYRQSLGQGLEFLIYFQGNSAPDKSGLPSDRFSAERTGGSVSTLTIQRTQQEDSAVYLCASSLGGFYEQYFGPGTRLTVT.

V usage is TRBV2 and J usage is TRBJ2-3; 9 bases are shared with TRBD2. The CDR3 covers 18 residues. Germline assignment: CDR1 SNHLY and CDR2 FYNNEI. Losses at the gene ends were 8 bases for V and 2 bases for J; bases not matched to a gene: 17. The CDR3 loop is CASCFPRVASGTTDTQYF. Written as DNA, the CDR3 is TGTGCCAGCTGTTTCCCCCGCGTCGCTAGCGGGACCACAGATACGCAGTATTTT.

The chain recombines TRBV29-1 with TRBJ1-2; TRBD1 agrees at 7 bases. The CDR3 covers 11 residues. Trimming took 7 bases from V and 6 from J; bases not matched to a gene: 5. Germline V lookup: CDR1 SQVTM, CDR2 ANQGSEA. The DNA of the CDR3 is TGCAGCGGGACCGGACAGGATGGCTACACCTTC. As protein: CSGTGQDGYTF. Combining the CDR3 with reference TRBV29-1 and TRBJ1-2 gives the whole variable domain SAVISQKPSRDICQRGTSLTIQCQVDSQVTMMFWYRQQPGQSLTLIATANQGSEATYESGFVIDKFPISRPNLTFSTLTVSNMSPEDSSIYLCSGTGQDGYTFGSGTRLTVV.

This clonotype has just a few counts. The CDR3 region has the DNA TGCAGCGGACTTACAGGGGCAGGAAAACTGTTTTTT. Protein product: CSGLTGAGKLFF. J is TRBJ1-4 and V is TRBV29-1, with 7 bases lining up with TRBD1. Germline CDR1 is SQVTM and CDR2 is ANQGSEA. CDR3 length equals 12 residues. Trimming at V came to 7 bases and at J to 10 bases, leaving 9 bases not matched to a gene.

The rearrangement uses TRBV4-2 and TRBJ2-3; 8 nucleotides align to TRBD2. CDR3 length equals 15 residues. CDR1 and CDR2 (germline): LGHNA, YNFKEQ. V was clipped by 4 bases and J by 2 bases; unmatched bases: 5. The DNA of the CDR3 is TGTGCCAGCAGCCCGTCGGGAGGGCCCACAGATACGCAGTATTTT. This translates into CASSPSGGPTDTQYF.

This clonotype was counted at least ten times. This sequence joins TRBV15 and TRBJ2-7; D is unresolved. The germline V gene encodes CDR1 LNHNV and CDR2 YYDKDF (reference sequence). The CDR3 covers 15 residues. V lost 0 bases to trimming and J lost 2 bases, with 11 bases between them. CDR3 sequence reads: CATSRDLSSTYEQYF. The CDR3 nucleotides are TGTGCCACCAGCAGAGATCTCTCCAGTACCTACGAGCAGTACTTC.

This chain joins TRBV7-9 and TRBJ1-1; D gene ambiguous. CDR3 length equals 17 residues. Trimming shortened V by 5 bases and J by 1 base, and 20 bases separated the two germline ends. Germline V gene sequence: CDR1 SEHNR, CDR2 FQNEAQ (reference sequence). The CDR3 is CASSAPGQRYPNTEAFF. CDR3 nucleotide sequence: TGTGCCAGCAGCGCCCCCGGTCAGCGCTACCCGAACACTGAAGCTTTCTTT.

This chain uses TRBV24-1 with TRBJ1-5; D unresolved. The germline V and J ends were trimmed by 2 bases and 7 bases, with 11 bases remaining between them. CDR1 and CDR2 from the germline V gene are KGHDR and SFDVKD. This CDR3 contains 14 residues. The CDR3 DNA sequence: TGTGCCACCAGTGATTATAAGGGAAACCAGCCCCAGCATTTT. It is translated as CATSDYKGNQPQHF.

V usage is TRBV7-3 and J usage is TRBJ2-3, with TRBD2 matching 15 bases. The germline V gene has CDR1 SGHTA and CDR2 FQGTGA. The CDR3 is 19 residues long. The junction had 9 bases not matched to a gene; V was cut back by 1 base and J by 4 bases. CDR3 bases: TGTGCCAGCAGCTTAATTAGGACTAGCGGGAGGGCCACCCCAGATACGCAGTATTTT. Its protein is CASSLIRTSGRATPDTQYF. Drawing the rest from reference TRBV7-3 and TRBJ2-3, the complete variable domain is GAGVSQTPSNKVTEKGKYVELRCDPISGHTALYWYRQSLGQGPEFLIYFQGTGAADDSGLPNDRFFAVRPEGSVSTLKIQRTERGDSAVYLCASSLIRTSGRATPDTQYFGPGTRLTVL.

This clonotype came up many times. The genes are TRBV20-1 and TRBJ2-1, with 7 bases aligning to TRBD2. This CDR3 comprises 13 residues. V shed 7 bases and J 4 bases; nucleotides not matched to a gene: 7. Germline assignment: CDR1 DFQATT and CDR2 SNEGSKA (reference sequence). CDR3 coding DNA: TGCAGTGGGTATCTAGCGGTATACAATGAGCAGTTCTTC. This encodes CSGYLAVYNEQFF.

V gene TRBV3-1 combines with J gene TRBJ2-7, with D unclear. The ends were cut back, 8 bases at V and 5 bases at J, with 16 bases in the middle. The length of the CDR3 is 13 residues. Germline loops: CDR1 LGHDT, CDR2 YNNKEL (reference sequence). The chain's CDR3 is CASVGFSEHEQYF. Written as DNA, the CDR3 is TGTGCCAGCGTCGGCTTTTCGGAGCACGAGCAGTACTTC.

This clonotype was observed many times. The chain links TRBV20-1 to TRBJ2-7; D is undetermined. Germline CDR1 reads DFQATT; CDR2 reads SNEGSKA (reference sequence). The V end lost 5 bases, the J end lost 5 bases, and 22 bases lay between the germline ends. This CDR3 is 15 amino acids long. The CDR3 sequence: CSAVTVPLLVDEQYF. CDR3 nucleotides: TGCAGTGCTGTCACCGTTCCTCTGCTAGTAGACGAGCAGTACTTC.

J is TRBJ2-7 and V is TRBV3-1, with 10 bases matching TRBD2. Germline V gives CDR1 LGHDT, CDR2 YNNKEL (reference sequence). V gave up 7 bases and J gave up 1 base; unmatched junction bases: 10. The CDR3 has 16 amino acids. CDR3 residues: CASMRSGTSESYEQYF. CDR3 bases: TGTGCCAGCATGCGATCCGGGACTAGCGAGTCCTACGAGCAGTACTTC.

This clonotype was seen a handful of times. The genes are TRBV5-1 and TRBJ2-1; D gene unclear. The CDR3 has 16 amino acids. Germline V CDR1 and CDR2: SGHRS, YFSETQ. V was trimmed by 2 bases and J by 4 bases, leaving 16 bases between them. As DNA, the CDR3 is TGCGCCAGCAGCTTTGGTAAGGTCCGGGTTTACAATGAGCAGTTCTTC. The encoded protein is CASSFGKVRVYNEQFF.

In its sample, this clonotype was seen a few times. The chain combines TRBV3-1 with TRBJ2-1, with D uncertain. The CDR3 runs to 15 residues. Trimming removed 0 bases from V and 3 bases from J, with 9 bases in between. Germline-derived CDR1 and CDR2 are LGHDT and YNNKEL (reference sequence). CDR3 residues: CASSQDIHRYNEQFF. The CDR3 nucleotides read TGTGCCAGCAGCCAAGACATCCACCGCTACAATGAGCAGTTCTTC.

For the CDR3, the DNA is TGCGCCAGCAGCCCCTACGACATCACGTACGAGCAGTACTTC. This gives the protein CASSPYDITYEQYF. The rearrangement joins TRBV4-1 to TRBJ2-7; D is unresolved. Trimming stripped 4 bases from V and 4 bases from J, with 14 bases between. CDR3 size: 14 residues. CDR1 and CDR2 from the germline V gene are MGHRA and YSYEKL.

The CDR3 sequence: CASTAQFRDTGELFF. CDR3 sequence (DNA): TGTGCCAGCACCGCGCAGTTTCGTGACACCGGGGAGCTGTTTTTT. The rearrangement joins TRBV9 to TRBJ2-2; the D is unclear. V was shortened by 6 bases and J by 3 bases, with 15 bases between the two germline ends. From germline, CDR1 is SGDLS and CDR2 YYNGEE. The CDR3 extends over 15 amino acids.

This clonotype was counted a few times. This chain uses TRBV4-1 with TRBJ2-3; D call uncertain. V was pared by 4 bases and J by 5 bases, with 16 bases between. Germline values: CDR1 MGHRA, CDR2 YSYEKL. The CDR3 is made up of 15 amino acids. The CDR3: CASSPNGRLGDTQYF. DNA of the CDR3: TGCGCCAGCAGCCCCAATGGGCGGCTTGGAGATACGCAGTATTTT.

This clonotype was observed a few times. The V gene is TRBV29-1, the J gene TRBJ2-1; 14 bases match TRBD2. With V trimmed by 1 base and J by 8 bases, 10 bases remained unmatched. This CDR3 contains 17 residues. Germline V gene sequence: CDR1 SQVTM, CDR2 ANQGSEA. The CDR3 sequence is CSVEGGPGTSGRYEQFF. The CDR3 bases are TGCAGCGTTGAAGGAGGGCCGGGGACTAGCGGGAGATATGAGCAGTTCTTC.

This clonotype was counted between two and nine times. This chain joins TRBV29-1 and TRBJ2-7; D is uncertain. Trimming cost V 4 bases and J 3 bases, with 10 bases left between them. In germline, CDR1 is SQVTM, CDR2 ANQGSEA. The CDR3 has 12 residues. The CDR3 reads CSVVPDGYEQYF. CDR3 nucleotide sequence: TGCAGCGTTGTGCCGGACGGCTACGAGCAGTACTTC.

This clonotype has more than one count but fewer than ten. The chain employs TRBV5-1 and TRBJ2-3; TRBD1 matches at 7 bases. There are 15 residues in the CDR3. CDR1 and CDR2 (germline): SGHRS, YFSETQ. With V trimmed by 4 bases and J by 0 bases, 5 bases remained unmatched. CDR3: CASSVTGTSTDTQYF. The CDR3 region has the DNA TGCGCCAGCAGCGTGACAGGGACGAGCACAGATACGCAGTATTTT.

In its sample, this clonotype was seen a few times. The gene calls are TRBV29-1 and TRBJ2-2; possible D gene TRBD2, 6 bases. Germline V gives CDR1 SQVTM, CDR2 ANQGSEA. V lost 3 bases and J lost 5, with 10 bases in between. This CDR3 has 13 amino acids. The chain's CDR3 is CSVEAGLTGELFF. The DNA for the CDR3 is TGCAGCGTTGAGGCAGGACTAACCGGGGAGCTGTTTTTT.

On this clonotype itself: A much larger clone differs by one base, so this may be a read error. The CDR3 carries no conserved terminal phenylalanine or tryptophan, so it likely arises from a read error. The J gene is TRBJ2-3, the V gene TRBV7-2; TRBD2 is a possible D gene (5 bases). The CDR3 covers 14 residues. The V gene lost 1 base and the J gene lost 3 bases, with 8 bases spanning the gap. The germline V gene has CDR1 SGHTA and CDR2 FQGNSA. CDR3 DNA: TGTGCCAGCAGCTTAGACCCGGGGACAGATACGCAGTATCTT. Translated: CASSLDPGTDTQYL.

The table lists this clonotype with a few counts. This rearrangement joins TRBV10-3 to TRBJ2-3, with D perhaps TRBD1 (6 bases). Germline lookup yields CDR1 ENHRY and CDR2 SYGVKD. The CDR3 loop spans 15 amino acids. V lost 9 bases and J lost 0, with 16 bases in between. CDR3 in DNA: TGTGCCATGAGGGGGTGGGGCCTAAGCACAGATACGCAGTATTTT. The encoded protein is CAMRGWGLSTDTQYF.